A single sample is the source of the 8 T cell receptor beta chains below, sequenced in a study of blood T cell repertoires in COVID-19. Some clones are missing from TCRdb's copy, which holds only in-frame ones; the method was immunoSEQ multiplex PCR. The sample contains about 200,000 clones, roughly 85% of which appear only once. Sequenced: peripheral blood. These receptors came from a woman in her seventies with COVID-19, enrolled during active disease.

The gene calls are TRBV12-3 or TRBV12-4 and TRBJ1-4, with TRBD1 as a possible D gene (5 bases). V lost 5 bases to trimming and J lost 11 bases, with 12 bases between them. There are 12 residues in the CDR3. Here the CDR3 reads CASSPRYRKLFF. The CDR3 nucleotides read TGTGCCAGCAGTCCGAGATACAGGAAACTGTTTTTT.

This clone appeared once. This sequence joins TRBV30 and TRBJ1-2, with a possible D match to TRBD1 (6 bases). Trimming removed 2 bases at V and 3 bases at J, with 13 bases between. The CDR3 is made up of 14 amino acids. The germline V gene encodes CDR1 GTSNPN and CDR2 SVGIG (reference sequence). The CDR3: CAWSIQGRDYGYTF. CDR3 coding DNA: TGTGCCTGGAGTATACAGGGTAGGGACTATGGCTACACCTTC.

The chain uses TRBV19 and TRBJ1-6; D might be TRBD1 (6 bases). The length of the CDR3 is 14 residues. CDR1 LNHDA and CDR2 SQIVND come from the germline V gene (reference sequence). V was pared by 7 bases and J by 4 bases, with 11 bases between. The chain's CDR3 is CASTPGEYNSPLHF. The CDR3 DNA is TGTGCCAGTACCCCAGGGGAGTATAATTCACCCCTCCACTTT.

This chain joins TRBV28 and TRBJ1-2; D call uncertain. The CDR3 spans 15 residues. Trimming shortened V by 3 bases and J by 3 bases, and 14 bases separated the two germline ends. Germline CDR1 MDHEN, CDR2 SYDVKM. The CDR3 DNA reads TGTGCCAGCAGTTTGCCCTCAGGAACTTACTATGGCTACACCTTC. Encoded protein: CASSLPSGTYYGYTF.

The chain employs TRBV4-2 and TRBJ2-1, with TRBD2 matching over 12 bases. The trim removed 0 bases at V and 7 bases at J, leaving 7 bases unmatched. CDR3 length: 17 amino acids. CDR1 LGHNA and CDR2 YNFKEQ come from the germline V gene. CDR3 nucleotides: TGTGCCAGCAGCCAAGACCCACTAGCGGGAGGTACGAATGAGCAGTTCTTC. It codes for CASSQDPLAGGTNEQFF.

The gene calls are TRBV12-3 or TRBV12-4 and TRBJ1-1, with TRBD1 identical over 7 bases. The trim removed 2 bases at V and 3 bases at J, leaving 0 bases unmatched. The CDR3 runs 13 residues. The CDR3 region is CASSLTGDTEAFF. In DNA form, the CDR3 reads TGTGCCAGCAGTTTAACAGGGGACACTGAAGCTTTCTTT.

The DNA for the CDR3 is TGTGCCAGTAGTCGGCAGGGGGCCGATCAGCCCCAGCATTTT. Translation gives CASSRQGADQPQHF. The genes are TRBV19 and TRBJ1-5; 8 bases fit TRBD1. This CDR3 is built from 14 residues. J lost 5 bases, V lost 5 bases, and 5 bases had no gene match. CDR1 is LNHDA and CDR2 is SQIVND in the germline V gene (reference sequence).

V is TRBV10-3 and J is TRBJ2-7; no reliable D call. The CDR3 contains 12 residues. V lost 2 bases and J 2 bases, leaving 4 bases between the germline ends. The germline CDR1 and CDR2 sequences are ENHRY and SYGVKD. CDR3 sequence reads: CAISEPPYEQYF. The CDR3 region has the DNA TGTGCCATCAGTGAGCCTCCCTACGAGCAGTACTTC.